The clone carrying this T cell receptor (beta chain) was detected many times. No antigen is known for it. This entry is derived from a study of CD8+CD57+ T cells in acquired aplastic anemia. About the study: On average, sorted CD4+ and CD8+ cells gave approximately 3.1 ug of DNA. Whole-study results and caveats: Patients and controls were found to share 25 to 35 CD8+ CDR3 sequences.

The sequenced patients had an expansion of CD8+CD57+ cells seen by flow cytometry. The cohort consisted entirely of patients having severe acquired aplastic anemia. The study profiled TCR beta VDJ and CDR3 using genomic DNA as template. TCRdb analysed the reads with MiXCR anew, one entry per CDR3 protein. The sample records 200,000 or so distinct CDR3 sequences, 40% to 55% being singletons. The source of this sequence is a human donor with aplastic anemia. Sequencing used sorted CD4+, CD8+, or CD8+CD57+ T cells (not recorded which) from PBMCs.

CDR3 coding DNA: TGTGCCAGCAGTTACACAGACAATGAGCAGTTCTTC. Protein product: CASSYTDNEQFF. The chain has TRBV2 and TRBJ2-1; D is undetermined. Germline V gene sequence: CDR1 SNHLY, CDR2 FYNNEI. This CDR3 region has 12 residues. Trimming took off 5 bases at V and 5 bases at J, with 7 bases between the two ends.